The 10 T cell receptor beta chains below were found in one sample sequenced in a study of beta chain features in type 1 diabetes. Their specific antigens are unknown. Findings and caveats of the study: Shorter TCRB CDR3s, moderately but significantly so, were found in Type 1 diabetes patients in all four CD4+ subsets.

Reverse transcription of all isolated RNA meant that expressed TCRB transcripts were sequenced. Here immunoSEQ multiplex PCR was the method, and the copy in TCRdb shows in-frame clones only, minus some. Here the sample spans 120,000 or so clones, about a sixth being singletons. The specimen sequenced was central memory CD4+ T cells from blood. Source of these receptors: a man aged 25 to 40 with type 1 diabetes.

In its sample, this clone was seen a few times. This chain uses TRBV5-1 with TRBJ2-3; 8 positions agree with TRBD1. The trim removed 3 bases at V and 3 bases at J, leaving 9 bases unmatched. The CDR3 has 16 amino acids. Germline CDR1 reads SGHRS; CDR2 reads YFSETQ. The CDR3 protein is CASSWKQGEGTDTQYF. The CDR3 DNA sequence: TGCGCCAGCAGCTGGAAACAGGGGGAAGGGACAGATACGCAGTATTTT.

This clone has a handful of counts. The chain is built from TRBV2 and TRBJ2-6; no clear D gene. Germline V gene lookup returns CDR1 SNHLY and CDR2 FYNNEI. The CDR3 length is 15 residues. V lost 8 bases, J lost 0 bases, and 11 bases lay in between. The CDR3 DNA reads as TGTGCCAGCCTCCGAGAAGTCTCTGGGGCCAACGTCCTGACTTTC. Translated, it gives CASLREVSGANVLTF.

This clone has just a few counts. The rearrangement uses TRBV7-9 and TRBJ1-3, with D perhaps TRBD1 (5 bases). V lost 5 bases and J 0 bases, leaving 14 bases between the germline ends. Germline assignment: CDR1 SEHNR and CDR2 FQNEAQ (reference sequence). The CDR3 consists of 16 residues. The CDR3 spells CASSGVGHNSGNTIYF. The CDR3 DNA sequence: TGTGCCAGCAGCGGAGTTGGACACAACTCTGGAAACACCATATATTTT.

This clone was observed a handful of times. The rearrangement joins TRBV25-1 to TRBJ2-1; 10 bases line up with TRBD1. Trimming removed 3 bases from V and 2 bases from J; junction bases left unmatched: 4. The CDR3 loop spans 16 amino acids. Germline V gene sequence: CDR1 MGHDK, CDR2 SYGVNS. Written as DNA, the CDR3 is TGTGCCAGCAGTGACCCGACAGGGGGCGCCTACAATGAGCAGTTCTTC. Translated: CASSDPTGGAYNEQFF.

This clone turned up a few times. The chain carries TRBV19 and TRBJ1-1; D gene ambiguous. CDR3 length: 14 residues. In germline, CDR1 is LNHDA, CDR2 SQIVND (reference sequence). Deletions cut 1 base from V and 1 base from J, with 7 bases between. Here the CDR3 reads CASSIVARNTEAFF. CDR3 coding DNA: TGTGCCAGTAGTATAGTGGCGAGGAACACTGAAGCTTTCTTT.

This clone has a handful of counts. The chain employs TRBV9 and TRBJ2-3; no definite D call. Per germline, CDR1 SGDLS and CDR2 YYNGEE. The CDR3 is 14 residues long. Trimming shortened V by 4 bases and J by 0 bases, and 9 bases separated the two germline ends. The CDR3 is CASSPRPSTDTQYF. As DNA, the CDR3 is TGTGCCAGCAGCCCCCGGCCAAGCACAGATACGCAGTATTTT.

Concerning this clone itself: Other nucleotide sequences in the sample specify the same CDR3. V gene TRBV29-1 combines with J gene TRBJ2-3, with 9 bases aligning to TRBD1. Looked up from germline, CDR1 is SQVTM and CDR2 is ANQGSEA. Trimming took 6 bases from V and 0 from J; bases not matched to a gene: 4. There are 14 residues in the CDR3. The CDR3 region is CSVGTGSSTDTQYF. In nucleotides, the CDR3 is TGCAGCGTCGGGACAGGGTCTAGCACAGATACGCAGTATTTT.

Concerning this clone: Distinct nucleotide sequences in the sample also encode this CDR3. The chain couples TRBV30 to TRBJ1-4; TRBD1 aligns across 9 bases. CDR1 is GTSNPN, CDR2 SVGIG, per germline (reference sequence). Losses at the gene ends were 4 bases for V and 8 bases for J; bases not matched to a gene: 5. This CDR3 region has 13 residues. CDR3 loop: CAWNRGRREKLFF. CDR3 coding DNA: TGTGCCTGGAACAGGGGGCGACGGGAAAAACTGTTTTTT.

This rearrangement joins TRBV30 to TRBJ2-1, with D unresolved. The germline V and J ends were trimmed by 0 bases and 3 bases, with 9 bases remaining between them. The CDR3 sequence is 14 residues long. Germline assignment: CDR1 GTSNPN and CDR2 SVGIG (reference sequence). CDR3 nucleotide sequence: TGTGCCTGGAGTGTATCGGCAAACTACAATGAGCAGTTCTTC. It yields the protein CAWSVSANYNEQFF.

This clone occurred a few times. The CDR3 bases are TGTGCCTGGGAGACAGGGAGGGGCTATGGCTACACCTTC. Amino acid sequence: CAWETGRGYGYTF. J is TRBJ1-2 and V is TRBV30; 7 nucleotides align to TRBD1. Germline V gene data show CDR1 as GTSNPN and CDR2 as SVGIG (reference sequence). With 5 bases clipped from V and 4 bases from J, the junction kept 7 bases outside the gene matches. The CDR3 length is 13 residues.